A single sample gave rise to the 2 T cell receptor beta chains below, sequenced in a study of T cells in tuberculosis. Sequencing was performed with immunoSEQ multiplex PCR; in TCRdb, only in-frame clones are kept and a portion is missing. Of 61,000 or so clones listed, 81% were seen once; the top ten hold about 13%. After thawing and overnight rest, PBMC were stained with GMM-loaded CD1B tetramer, viability dye and anti-CD3 for sorting. CD1B tetramers were loaded with Rhodococcus equi-derived C32 glucose monomycolate. The sample comprised CD1b-GMM tetramer-negative cells sorted from PBMCs. Receptors originate from an adult woman with latent tuberculosis.

Only one count was recorded for this clone. The chain couples TRBV30 to TRBJ1-6; 7 nucleotides align to TRBD1. This CDR3 comprises 21 residues. CDR1 and CDR2 from the germline V gene are GTSNPN and SVGIG (reference sequence). Trimming cost V 0 bases and J 3 bases; bases outside gene matches: 20. CDR3 amino acids: CAWSVGGGYRGPSNYNSPLHF. In DNA form, the CDR3 reads TGTGCCTGGAGTGTCGGGGGTGGGTACAGGGGCCCCAGCAACTATAATTCACCCCTCCACTTT.

As regards this clone: The junction and the germline gene differ at one end; a read error may be behind it. The same CDR3 can be traced to other DNA sequences in this sample. This chain connects TRBV5-1 to TRBJ1-6; D is perhaps TRBD1 (6 bases). Germline CDR1 SGHRS, CDR2 YFSETQ. This CDR3 spans 17 amino acids. The CDR3 protein is CASSLGGGGAGNSPLHF. The CDR3 coding sequence is TGCGCCAGCAGCTTAGGTGGAGGGGGGGCCGGGAATTCCCCCCTCCACTTT.